This T cell receptor (beta chain) stems from a study of blood T cell repertoires in COVID-19. Study information: Material from acute and convalescent COVID-19 was sourced from the United States, Italy and Spain.

V was pared by 2 bases and J by 0 bases, with 8 bases between. From germline, CDR1 is MNHEY and CDR2 SMNVEV (reference sequence). This CDR3 is built from 15 residues. As processed by the authors: From reference gene primer amplification, estimates of nucleated cell counts were derived. Method: immunoSEQ multiplex PCR; TCRdb's copy keeps in-frame clones and lacks some. That table supplies the V and J calls and clone size; D and trimming were determined from the DNA. The table records roughly 86,000 clones, approximately 86% of them present only once. Patients from Seattle were sampled longitudinally, starting during active infection.

Sequenced: peripheral blood. This sequence was found in an elderly woman with COVID-19, enrolled during active disease. The chain employs TRBV27 and TRBJ1-5; perhaps TRBD1 as D (5 bases). CDR3 nucleotide sequence: TGTGCCAGCAGTTTACAGGGTTTTAGCAATCAGCCCCAGCATTTT. Amino acid sequence: CASSLQGFSNQPQHF.